This TCR beta chain was captured by sequencing in a study of OX40 agonist ivuxolimab in advanced cancers. This CDR3 contains 15 residues. The ends were cut back, 4 bases at V and 3 bases at J, with 15 bases in the middle. Germline V lookup: CDR1 MDHEN, CDR2 SYDVKM. The method was immunoSEQ multiplex PCR; TCRdb's version includes in-frame clones alone and lacks a portion of them. The profile shows tens of thousands of clones, about 85% of them singletons. Anyone with autoimmune disease history or systemic immunosuppression was excluded. The chain couples TRBV28 to TRBJ1-1, with D maybe TRBD1 (5 bases). Sample: CD4+ or CD8+ T cells sorted from blood, taken in a trial of the OX40 agonist ivuxolimab. The sequence derives from an adult with an advanced solid tumor such as melanoma, head and neck, liver or kidney cancer. The CDR3 bases are TGTGCCAGCAGTTCTCTCGGGGGTTTAGACACTGAAGCTTTCTTT. This gives the protein CASSSLGGLDTEAFF.